This T cell receptor beta chain comes out of a study of cytomegalovirus exposure and HLA in healthy donors (dated by TCRdb to about 2017). Context from the whole study: According to a later analysis, one platform produced both the 120 validation repertoires and the 720 or so repertoires of the first cohort. Along with the approximately 600-subject first cohort, a separate validation cohort of around 110 different subjects was used. The study aimed to test whether signatures of past pathogen exposure could be identified by cataloging public T cell receptors. To predict cytomegalovirus infection status, the study combined high-throughput TCR immunosequencing, statistical association of individual TCRs with disease status, and machine learning.

Findings and caveats that apply to the study as a whole: In a later analysis, TCRs clustered in the first cohort were found to also tend to co-occur in the approximately 120 validation repertoires, with 90% to 95% of cluster scores above 0. The authors suggested that the approach could potentially be generalized to other disease states and immunological phenotypes. The validation cohort had no HLA typing available for a later analysis, so co-occurrence within that cohort was assessed over all 130 or so repertoires. In vitro tests confirmed that a few of the cytomegalovirus-associated TCR beta chains recognize cytomegalovirus antigens. Cytomegalovirus status was reported to be diagnosed by the classifier with high specificity and sensitivity in both the original and validation cohorts. The study listed approximately 150 TCR beta chains as associated with cytomegalovirus. While some public TCRs were present in many individuals, most TCR sequences turned up only very rarely across donors.

The method was the immunoSEQ multiplex PCR assay. Per the source publication's procedure: A statistical classification framework was developed to diagnose cytomegalovirus status using the catalog of TCR beta chain sequences. TCRdb mirrors the immuneACCESS table, restricted to in-frame sequences. Some clones are absent from its copies; in checked studies, under half trace to an unresolved V gene, and the reason for the others is unknown. For V, J and clone size, that table is used; D and trimming come from the DNA. Here the sample has roughly 250,000 clones; about 83% occur a single time. The top ten constitute about 3% of the sample. A note on this clone: No cognate antigen has been identified for it. Base qualities were left out, and no much larger clone turns up one base away.

Germline trimming amounts to 1 base on V and 1 base on J, with 7 as the count of junction bases outside the gene matches. CDR1 and CDR2 are read off the germline V gene as MGHRA and YSYEKL. Counted from cysteine to phenylalanine, this CDR3 has 18 amino acids. The DNA shown is the 54-base CDR3, in frame from base 1. Donors formed part of the validation cohort, which comprised about 130 subjects and was distinct from the first cohort of roughly 600 subjects. Material for sequencing was PBMCs. This receptor was taken from a man aged 18 to 29 in good health and CMV-seronegative. The rearrangement combines TRBV4-1 with TRBJ2-3, and TRBD2 matches 11 of the central bases. The CDR3 protein sequence reads: CASSQGLAGSGGTDTQYF. The bases read TGCGCCAGCAGCCAAGGACTAGCGGGAAGCGGGGGCACAGATACGCAGTATTTT.